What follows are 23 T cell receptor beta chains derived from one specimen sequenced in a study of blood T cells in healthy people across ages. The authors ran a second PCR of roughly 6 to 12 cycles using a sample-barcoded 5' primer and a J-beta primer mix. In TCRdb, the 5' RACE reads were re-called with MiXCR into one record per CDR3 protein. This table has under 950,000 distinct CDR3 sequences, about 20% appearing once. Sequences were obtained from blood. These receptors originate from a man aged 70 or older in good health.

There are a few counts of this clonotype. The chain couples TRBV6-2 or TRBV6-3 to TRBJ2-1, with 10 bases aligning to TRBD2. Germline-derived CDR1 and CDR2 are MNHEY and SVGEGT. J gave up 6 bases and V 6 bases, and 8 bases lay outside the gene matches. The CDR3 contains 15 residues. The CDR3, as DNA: TGTGCCAGCAGCTACACTAGCGGGATGTCCAATGAGCAGTTCTTC. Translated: CASSYTSGMSNEQFF.

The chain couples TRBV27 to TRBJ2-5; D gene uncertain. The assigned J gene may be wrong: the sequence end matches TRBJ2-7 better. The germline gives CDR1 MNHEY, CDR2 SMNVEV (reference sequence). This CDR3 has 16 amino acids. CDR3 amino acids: CASRPPGTLNSYEQYF. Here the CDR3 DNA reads TGTGCCAGCAGACCCCCGGGCACCCTTAACTCCTACGAGCAGTACTTC.

The CDR3 sequence: CASSLRTGEQPQHF. The CDR3 DNA is TGTGCCAGCAGCCTCAGGACAGGGGAACAGCCCCAGCATTTT. The chain is built from TRBV3-1 and TRBJ1-5; the match to TRBD1 covers 9 bases. This CDR3 is 14 amino acids long. The germline gives CDR1 LGHDT, CDR2 YNNKEL (reference sequence). Losses at the gene ends were 4 bases for V and 7 bases for J; bases not matched to a gene: 5.

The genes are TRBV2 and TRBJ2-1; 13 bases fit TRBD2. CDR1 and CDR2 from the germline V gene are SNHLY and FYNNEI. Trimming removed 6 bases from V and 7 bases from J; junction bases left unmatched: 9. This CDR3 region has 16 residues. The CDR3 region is CASSGLAGAGKNEQFF. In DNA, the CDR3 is TGTGCCAGCAGCGGACTAGCGGGGGCCGGAAAGAATGAGCAGTTCTTC.

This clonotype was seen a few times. The CDR3 reads CASSVSRANSPLHF. The CDR3, as DNA: TGTGCCAGCAGCGTTAGTAGGGCGAATTCACCCCTCCACTTT. The chain employs TRBV9 and TRBJ1-6, with D unresolved. The V gene lost 2 bases and the J gene lost 7 bases, with 10 bases spanning the gap. CDR1 and CDR2 (germline): SGDLS, YYNGEE. This CDR3 is 14 amino acids long.

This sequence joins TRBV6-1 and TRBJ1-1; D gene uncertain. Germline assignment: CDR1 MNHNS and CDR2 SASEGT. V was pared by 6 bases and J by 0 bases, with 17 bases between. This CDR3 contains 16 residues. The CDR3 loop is CASSSGLLTLNTEAFF. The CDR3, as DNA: TGTGCCAGCAGCTCTGGGCTGTTGACACTGAACACTGAAGCTTTCTTT.

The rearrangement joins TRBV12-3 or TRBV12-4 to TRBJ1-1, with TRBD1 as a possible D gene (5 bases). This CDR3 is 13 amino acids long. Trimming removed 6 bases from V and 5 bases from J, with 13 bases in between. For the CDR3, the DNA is TGTGCCAGCAGCTCGGGGGTACGGACTGAAGCTTTCTTT. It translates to CASSSGVRTEAFF.

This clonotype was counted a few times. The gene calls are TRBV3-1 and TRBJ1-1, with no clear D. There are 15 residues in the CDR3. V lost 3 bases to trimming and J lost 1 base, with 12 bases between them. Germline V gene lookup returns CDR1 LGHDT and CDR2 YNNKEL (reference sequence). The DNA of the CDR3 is TGTGCCAGCAGCCAGGACGATAATTGGAACACTGAAGCTTTCTTT. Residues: CASSQDDNWNTEAFF.

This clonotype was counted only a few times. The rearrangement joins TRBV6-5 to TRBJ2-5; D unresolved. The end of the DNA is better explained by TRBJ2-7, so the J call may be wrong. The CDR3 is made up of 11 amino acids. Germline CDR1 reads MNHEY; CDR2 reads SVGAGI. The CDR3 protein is CASSYCYEQYV. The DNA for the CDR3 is TGTGCCAGCAGTTACTGCTACGAGCAGTACGTC.

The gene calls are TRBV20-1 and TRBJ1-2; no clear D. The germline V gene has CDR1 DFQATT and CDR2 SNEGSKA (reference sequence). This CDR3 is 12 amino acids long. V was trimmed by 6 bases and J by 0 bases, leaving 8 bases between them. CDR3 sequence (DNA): TGCAGTGCAAGGAGTGCTAACTATGGCTACACCTTC. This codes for CSARSANYGYTF.

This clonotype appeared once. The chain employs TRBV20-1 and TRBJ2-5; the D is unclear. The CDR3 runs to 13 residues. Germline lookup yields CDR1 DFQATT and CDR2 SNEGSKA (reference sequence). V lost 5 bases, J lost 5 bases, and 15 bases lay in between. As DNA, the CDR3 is TGCAGTGCTCCCCCGTCGGGTTCGGAGACCCAGTACTTC. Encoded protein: CSAPPSGSETQYF.

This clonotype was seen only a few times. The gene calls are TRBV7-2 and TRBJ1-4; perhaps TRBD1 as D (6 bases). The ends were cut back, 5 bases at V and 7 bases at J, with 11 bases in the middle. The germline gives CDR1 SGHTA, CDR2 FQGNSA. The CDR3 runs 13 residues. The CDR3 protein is CASSVGTLEKLFF. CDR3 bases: TGTGCCAGCAGCGTAGGGACACTTGAAAAACTGTTTTTT.

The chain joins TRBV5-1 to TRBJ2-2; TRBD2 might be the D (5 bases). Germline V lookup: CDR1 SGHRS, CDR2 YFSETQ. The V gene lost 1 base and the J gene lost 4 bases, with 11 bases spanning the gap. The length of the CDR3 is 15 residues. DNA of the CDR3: TGCGCCAGCAGCTTGAGAGGGTTGGCCACCGGGGAGCTGTTTTTT. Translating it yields CASSLRGLATGELFF.

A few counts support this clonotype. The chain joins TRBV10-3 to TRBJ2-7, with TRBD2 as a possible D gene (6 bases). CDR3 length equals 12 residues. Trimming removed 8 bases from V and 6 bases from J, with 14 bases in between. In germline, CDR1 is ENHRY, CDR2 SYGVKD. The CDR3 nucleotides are TGTGCCATCCGGGACTCCCTTGGCGAGCAGTACGTC. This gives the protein CAIRDSLGEQYV.

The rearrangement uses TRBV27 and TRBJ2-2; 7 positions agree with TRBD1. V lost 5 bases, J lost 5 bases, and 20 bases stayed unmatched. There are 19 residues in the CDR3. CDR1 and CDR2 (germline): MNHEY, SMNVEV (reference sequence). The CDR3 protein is CASSNRQGTLKEWTGELFF. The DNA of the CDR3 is TGTGCCAGCAGTAACAGACAGGGAACTCTCAAGGAGTGGACCGGGGAGCTGTTTTTT.

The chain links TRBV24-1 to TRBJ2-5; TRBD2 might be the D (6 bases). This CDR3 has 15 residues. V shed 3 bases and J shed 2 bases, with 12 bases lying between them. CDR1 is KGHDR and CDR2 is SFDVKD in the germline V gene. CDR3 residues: CATSDRDSAQETQYF. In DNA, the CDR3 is TGTGCCACCAGTGATCGGGACTCCGCTCAAGAGACCCAGTACTTC.

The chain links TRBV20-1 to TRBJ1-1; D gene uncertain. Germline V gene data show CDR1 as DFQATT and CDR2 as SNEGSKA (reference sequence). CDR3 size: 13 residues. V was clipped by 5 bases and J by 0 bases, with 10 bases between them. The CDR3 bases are TGCAGTGCTGGTTCGGGTCTGAACACTGAAGCTTTCTTT. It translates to CSAGSGLNTEAFF.

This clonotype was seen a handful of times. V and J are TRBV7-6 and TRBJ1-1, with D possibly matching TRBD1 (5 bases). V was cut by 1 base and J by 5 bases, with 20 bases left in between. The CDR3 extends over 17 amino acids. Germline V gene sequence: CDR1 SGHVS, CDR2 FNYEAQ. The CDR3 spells CASSLGFRETGKTEAFF. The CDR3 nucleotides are TGTGCCAGCAGCTTAGGGTTCAGGGAAACGGGGAAAACTGAAGCTTTCTTT. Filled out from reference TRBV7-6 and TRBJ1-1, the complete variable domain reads GAGVSQSPRYKVTKRGQDVALRCDPISGHVSLYWYRQALGQGPEFLTYFNYEAQQDKSGLPNDRFSAERPEGSISTLTIQRTEQRDSAMYRCASSLGFRETGKTEAFFGQGTRLTVV.

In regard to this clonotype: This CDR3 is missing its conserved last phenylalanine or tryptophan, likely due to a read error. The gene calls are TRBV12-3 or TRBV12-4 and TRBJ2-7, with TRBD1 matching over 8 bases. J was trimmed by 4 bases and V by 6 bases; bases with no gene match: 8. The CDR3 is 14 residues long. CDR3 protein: CASSPGTGSYEQYL. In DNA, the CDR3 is TGTGCCAGCAGCCCCGGGACAGGATCGTACGAGCAGTACCTC.

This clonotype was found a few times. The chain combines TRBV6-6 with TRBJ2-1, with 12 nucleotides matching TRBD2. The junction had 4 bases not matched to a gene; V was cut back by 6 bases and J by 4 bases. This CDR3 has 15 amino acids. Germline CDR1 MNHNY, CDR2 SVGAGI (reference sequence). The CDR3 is CASRPSGGGYNEQFF. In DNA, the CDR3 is TGTGCCAGCAGACCTAGCGGGGGGGGATACAATGAGCAGTTCTTC.

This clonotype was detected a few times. As DNA, the CDR3 is TGTGCCACCGAAGGGACTAGCGGGAGGTATGAGCAGTTCTTC. Its protein is CATEGTSGRYEQFF. This chain connects TRBV24-1 to TRBJ2-1, with 15 bases identical to TRBD2. V dropped 9 bases and J dropped 8; count of bases not matched to a gene: 4. Germline V lookup: CDR1 KGHDR, CDR2 SFDVKD. The CDR3 contains 14 residues.

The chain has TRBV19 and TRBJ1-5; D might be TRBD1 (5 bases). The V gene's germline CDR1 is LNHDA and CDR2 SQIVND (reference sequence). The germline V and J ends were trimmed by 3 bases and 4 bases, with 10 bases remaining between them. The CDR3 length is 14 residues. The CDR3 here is CASSMRDGNQPQHF. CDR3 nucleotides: TGTGCCAGTAGTATGAGGGACGGGAATCAGCCCCAGCATTTT.

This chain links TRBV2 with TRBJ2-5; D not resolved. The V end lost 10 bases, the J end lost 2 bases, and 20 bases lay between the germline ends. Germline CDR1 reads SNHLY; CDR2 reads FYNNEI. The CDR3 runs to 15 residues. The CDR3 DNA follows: TGTGCCACCCAACGCGAAACCACACAACAAGAGACCCAGTACTTC. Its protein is CATQRETTQQETQYF.